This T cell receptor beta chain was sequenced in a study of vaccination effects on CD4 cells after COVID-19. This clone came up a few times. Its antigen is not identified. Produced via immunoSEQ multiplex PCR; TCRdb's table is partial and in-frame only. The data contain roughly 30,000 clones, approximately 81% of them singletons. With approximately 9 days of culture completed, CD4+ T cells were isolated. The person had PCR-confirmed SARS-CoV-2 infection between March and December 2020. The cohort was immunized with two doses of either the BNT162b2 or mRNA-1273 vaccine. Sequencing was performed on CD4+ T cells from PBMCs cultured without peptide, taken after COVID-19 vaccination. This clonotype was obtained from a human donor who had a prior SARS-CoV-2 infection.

Here the CDR3 reads CASRNDRDSTGELFF. DNA for the CDR3: TGTGCCAGTAGAAACGACAGGGATAGCACCGGGGAGCTGTTTTTT. This sequence joins TRBV19 and TRBJ2-2; 7 nucleotides align to TRBD1. The V gene's germline CDR1 is LNHDA and CDR2 SQIVND (reference sequence). There are 15 residues in the CDR3. J gave up 4 bases and V 6 bases, and 8 bases lay outside the gene matches.